Shown below are 13 T cell receptor beta chains from a single sample sequenced in a study of shared T cell receptors in the human thymus. Profiled with immunoSEQ multiplex PCR; TCRdb holds only in-frame clones, not every one. Seen here are over 350,000 clones, approximately 95% observed once, and the top ten hold approximately 0.02%. The sample taken for sequencing was thymocytes. The receptors originated from a human donor.

The table lists this clone with a count of one. The chain combines TRBV11-3 with TRBJ2-1; D gene ambiguous. Germline-derived CDR1 and CDR2 are SGHNT and YENEEA. Trimming removed 3 bases from V and 8 bases from J, with 8 bases in between. The CDR3 contains 12 residues. The CDR3, as DNA: TGTGCCAGCAGCTTGAACGGCGATGAGCAGTTCTTC. Translated, it gives CASSLNGDEQFF.

The V call is TRBV4-1, the J call TRBJ1-5; 8 positions agree with TRBD1. Germline CDR1 reads MGHRA; CDR2 reads YSYEKL. V lost 4 bases to trimming and J lost 7 bases; unmatched junction nucleotides: 9. The CDR3 length is 15 residues. The CDR3 bases are TGCGCCAGCAGCCCCCGGACAGGGTTTGAGCAGCCCCAGCATTTT. Translating it yields CASSPRTGFEQPQHF.

This clone was seen only a few times. The genes are TRBV11-2 and TRBJ2-7; TRBD1 is a possible D gene (5 bases). CDR3 size: 16 residues. From germline, CDR1 is SGHAT and CDR2 FQNNGV. V lost 2 bases, J lost 2 bases, and 16 bases lay in between. CDR3 nucleotide sequence: TGTGCCAGCAGCTTAACGCTGGGGCCTAAGACCTACGAGCAGTACTTC. Its translation is CASSLTLGPKTYEQYF.

The V and J genes are TRBV28 and TRBJ1-2; 7 bases agree with TRBD1. CDR1 is MDHEN and CDR2 is SYDVKM in the germline V gene. V was clipped by 2 bases and J by 7 bases; unmatched bases: 4. This CDR3 has 13 amino acids. The CDR3, as DNA: TGTGCCAGCAGTTTACCCCAGGGGGGTGGCTACACCTTC. Protein sequence: CASSLPQGGGYTF.

This clone was picked up one time. J is TRBJ1-1 and V is TRBV28, with 9 bases identical to TRBD1. Germline values: CDR1 MDHEN, CDR2 SYDVKM. J was trimmed by 2 bases and V by 5 bases; bases with no gene match: 6. This CDR3 contains 15 residues. The CDR3 DNA reads TGTGCCAGCAGTACCTACAGGGGGCTTAACACTGAAGCTTTCTTT. Translated: CASSTYRGLNTEAFF. Variable domain in full (rest from reference TRBV28 and TRBJ1-1): DVKVTQSSRYLVKRTGEKVFLECVQDMDHENMFWYRQDPGLGLRLIYFSYDVKMKEKGDIPEGYSVSREKKERFSLILESASTNQTSMYLCASSTYRGLNTEAFFGQGTRLTVV.

The chain carries TRBV15 and TRBJ1-5, with 8 bases aligning to TRBD1. The germline V gene encodes CDR1 LNHNV and CDR2 YYDKDF (reference sequence). This CDR3 spans 15 amino acids. Unmatched junction bases numbered 2, after V lost 4 bases and J lost 0 bases. CDR3 DNA: TGTGCCACCAGCAAAACAGGGGGTAGCAATCAGCCCCAGCATTTT. Translated: CATSKTGGSNQPQHF.

V is TRBV6-1 and J is TRBJ2-5; D is ambiguous. Deletions cut 3 bases from V and 3 bases from J, with 8 bases between. The germline CDR1 and CDR2 sequences are MNHNS and SASEGT. CDR3 length: 13 residues. DNA for the CDR3: TGTGCCAGCAGTGACAGTGATGAAGAGACCCAGTACTTC. This gives the protein CASSDSDEETQYF.

This clone was counted a single time. The chain combines TRBV6-4 with TRBJ2-1; 15 bases line up with TRBD2. Trimming cost V 5 bases and J 1 base; bases outside gene matches: 9. The CDR3 spans 19 residues. The germline V gene has CDR1 MRHNA and CDR2 SNTAGT. The CDR3 sequence is CASSPRGLAGGGSYNEQFF. In DNA form, the CDR3 reads TGTGCCAGCAGTCCCCGGGGACTAGCGGGAGGTGGATCCTACAATGAGCAGTTCTTC.

The chain links TRBV18 to TRBJ1-1; tentative D call: TRBD1 (5 bases). Germline V gene sequence: CDR1 KGHSH, CDR2 LQKENI. The CDR3 consists of 15 residues. V gave up 3 bases and J gave up 0 bases, with 11 bases separating them. CDR3 nucleotide sequence: TGTGCCAGCTCACCGACACAACAGGTGAACACTGAAGCTTTCTTT. The encoded protein is CASSPTQQVNTEAFF.

V usage is TRBV15 and J usage is TRBJ2-5; 8 positions match TRBD1. The V and J ends lost 6 bases and 1 base, in that order; junction bases with no gene match: 13. CDR3 length equals 17 residues. Germline loops: CDR1 LNHNV, CDR2 YYDKDF (reference sequence). CDR3 residues: CATSPNRGTGFQETQYF. CDR3 DNA: TGTGCCACCAGTCCCAACCGAGGGACAGGCTTCCAAGAGACCCAGTACTTC.

The chain combines TRBV7-2 with TRBJ2-7; 8 bases agree with TRBD1. This CDR3 has 17 amino acids. V was pared by 2 bases and J by 5 bases, with 14 bases of the junction left unmatched. The V gene's germline CDR1 is SGHTA and CDR2 FQGNSA. CDR3 nucleotides: TGTGCCAGCAGCTTATTAAGGGGGACCGGGACAGGACACGAGCAGTACTTC. Amino acid sequence: CASSLLRGTGTGHEQYF. Together with reference TRBV7-2 and TRBJ2-7, the CDR3 gives the full variable domain: GAGVSQSPSNKVTEKGKDVELRCDPISGHTALYWYRQSLGQGLEFLIYFQGNSAPDKSGLPSDRFSAERTGGSVSTLTIQRTQQEDSAVYLCASSLLRGTGTGHEQYFGPGTRLTVT.

The chain recombines TRBV6-1 with TRBJ1-1; 7 bases agree with TRBD1. CDR1 and CDR2 (germline): MNHNS, SASEGT. Trimming took 5 bases from V and 1 from J; bases not matched to a gene: 1. The CDR3 is 13 amino acids. Written as DNA, the CDR3 is TGTGCCAGCAGTAGACAGGGGAACACTGAAGCTTTCTTT. Protein product: CASSRQGNTEAFF.

The chain employs TRBV7-3 and TRBJ2-1; TRBD2 might be the D (5 bases). The CDR3 runs 15 residues. CDR1 and CDR2 (germline): SGHTA, FQGTGA. The germline V and J ends were trimmed by 1 base and 8 bases, with 15 bases remaining between them. The CDR3 region is CASSLRGSWRDEQFF. As DNA, the CDR3 is TGTGCCAGCAGCTTAAGAGGGAGTTGGAGAGATGAGCAGTTCTTC.